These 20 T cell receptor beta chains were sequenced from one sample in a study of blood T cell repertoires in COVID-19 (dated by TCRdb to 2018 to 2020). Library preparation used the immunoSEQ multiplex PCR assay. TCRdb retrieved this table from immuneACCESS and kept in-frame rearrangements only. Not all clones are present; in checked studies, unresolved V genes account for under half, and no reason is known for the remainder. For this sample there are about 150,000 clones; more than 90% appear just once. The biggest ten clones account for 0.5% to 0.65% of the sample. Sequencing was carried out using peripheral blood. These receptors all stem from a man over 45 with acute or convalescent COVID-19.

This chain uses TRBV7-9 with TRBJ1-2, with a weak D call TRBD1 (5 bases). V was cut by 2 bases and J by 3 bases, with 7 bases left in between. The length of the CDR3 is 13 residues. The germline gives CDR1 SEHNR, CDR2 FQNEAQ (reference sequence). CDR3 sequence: CASSLQGYYGYTF. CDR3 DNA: TGTGCCAGCAGCTTACAGGGCTACTATGGCTACACCTTC.

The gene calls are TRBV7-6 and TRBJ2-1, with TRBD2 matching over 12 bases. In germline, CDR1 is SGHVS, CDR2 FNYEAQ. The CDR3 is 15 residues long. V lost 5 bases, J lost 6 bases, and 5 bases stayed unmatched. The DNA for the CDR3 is TGTGCCAGCAGCCCAACTAGCGGGAGGACCAATGAGCAGTTCTTC. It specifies CASSPTSGRTNEQFF.

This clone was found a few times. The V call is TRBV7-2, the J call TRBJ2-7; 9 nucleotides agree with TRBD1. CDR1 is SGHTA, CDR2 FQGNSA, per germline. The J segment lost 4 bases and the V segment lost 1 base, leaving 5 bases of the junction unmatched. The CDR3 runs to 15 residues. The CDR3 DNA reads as TGTGCCAGCAGCTTAGTGGGACAGGGCGAATACGAGCAGTACTTC. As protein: CASSLVGQGEYEQYF.

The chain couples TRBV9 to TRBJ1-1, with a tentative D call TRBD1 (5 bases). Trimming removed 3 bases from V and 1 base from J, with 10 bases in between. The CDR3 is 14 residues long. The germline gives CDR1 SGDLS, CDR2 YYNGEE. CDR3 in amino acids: CASSAGHPNTEAFF. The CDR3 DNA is TGTGCCAGCAGCGCCGGACACCCGAACACTGAAGCTTTCTTT.

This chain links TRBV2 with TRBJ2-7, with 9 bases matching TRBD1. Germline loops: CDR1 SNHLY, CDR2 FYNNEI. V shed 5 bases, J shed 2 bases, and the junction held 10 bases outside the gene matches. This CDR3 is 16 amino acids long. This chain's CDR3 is CASSPGTGSNTYEQYV. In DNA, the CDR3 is TGTGCCAGCAGTCCCGGGACAGGGAGTAACACCTACGAGCAGTACGTC.

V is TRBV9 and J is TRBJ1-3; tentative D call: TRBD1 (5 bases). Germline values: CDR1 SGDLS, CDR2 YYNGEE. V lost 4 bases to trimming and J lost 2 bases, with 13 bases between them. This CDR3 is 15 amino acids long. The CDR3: CASSSHTGAGNTIYF. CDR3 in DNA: TGTGCCAGCAGCTCCCACACGGGGGCTGGAAACACCATATATTTT.

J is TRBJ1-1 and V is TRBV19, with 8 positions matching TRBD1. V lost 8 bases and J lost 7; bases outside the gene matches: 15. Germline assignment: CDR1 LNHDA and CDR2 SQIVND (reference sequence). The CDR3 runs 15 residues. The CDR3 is CASAPSGGLLFEAFF. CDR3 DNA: TGTGCCAGTGCTCCATCAGGGGGCTTATTATTTGAAGCTTTCTTT.

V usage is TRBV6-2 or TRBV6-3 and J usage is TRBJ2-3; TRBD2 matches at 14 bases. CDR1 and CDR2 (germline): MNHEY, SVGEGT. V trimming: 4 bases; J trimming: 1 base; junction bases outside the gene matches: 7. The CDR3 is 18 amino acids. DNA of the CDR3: TGTGCCAGCAGTTCCCGACTAGCGGGGGGGCTCGGCACAGATACGCAGTATTTT. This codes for CASSSRLAGGLGTDTQYF.

The CDR3 here is CASSQQTGIIGELFF. Here the CDR3 DNA reads TGCGCCAGCAGCCAACAGACAGGGATTATCGGGGAGCTGTTTTTT. The chain uses TRBV5-1 and TRBJ2-2; 7 nucleotides line up with TRBD1. This CDR3 is 15 amino acids long. Germline V gene data show CDR1 as SGHRS and CDR2 as YFSETQ. J lost 7 bases, V lost 4 bases, and 10 bases had no gene match.

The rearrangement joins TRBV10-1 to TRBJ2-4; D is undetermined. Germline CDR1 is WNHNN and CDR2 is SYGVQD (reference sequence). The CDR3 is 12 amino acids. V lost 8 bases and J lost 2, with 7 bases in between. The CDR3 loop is CASFSPKNIQYF. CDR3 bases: TGCGCCAGCTTTAGTCCCAAAAACATTCAGTACTTC.

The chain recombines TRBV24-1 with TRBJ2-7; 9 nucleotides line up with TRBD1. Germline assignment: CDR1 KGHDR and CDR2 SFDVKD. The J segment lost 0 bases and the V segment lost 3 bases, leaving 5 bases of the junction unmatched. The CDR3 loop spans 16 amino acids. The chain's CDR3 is CATSDRPGQGSYEQYV. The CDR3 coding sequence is TGTGCCACCAGTGATCGGCCGGGACAGGGCTCCTACGAGCAGTACGTC.

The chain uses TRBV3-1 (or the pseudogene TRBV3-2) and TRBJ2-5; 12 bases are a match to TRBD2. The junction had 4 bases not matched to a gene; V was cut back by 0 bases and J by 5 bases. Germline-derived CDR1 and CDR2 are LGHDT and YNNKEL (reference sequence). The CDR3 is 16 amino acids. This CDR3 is CASSQDLTSGRETQYF. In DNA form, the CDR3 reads TGTGCCAGCAGCCAAGATCTCACTAGCGGGAGGGAGACCCAGTACTTC.

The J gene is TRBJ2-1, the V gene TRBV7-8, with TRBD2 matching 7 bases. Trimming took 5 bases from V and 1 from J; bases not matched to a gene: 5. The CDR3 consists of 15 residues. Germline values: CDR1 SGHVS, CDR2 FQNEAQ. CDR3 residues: CASSTWGGSYNEQFF. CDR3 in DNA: TGTGCCAGCAGCACATGGGGGGGGTCCTACAATGAGCAGTTCTTC.

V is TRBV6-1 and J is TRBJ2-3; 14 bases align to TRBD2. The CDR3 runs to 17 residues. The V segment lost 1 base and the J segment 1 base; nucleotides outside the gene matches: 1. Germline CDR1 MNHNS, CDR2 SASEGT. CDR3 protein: CASSEGTSGRRTDTQYF. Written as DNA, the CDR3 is TGTGCCAGCAGTGAAGGGACTAGCGGGAGGCGCACAGATACGCAGTATTTT.

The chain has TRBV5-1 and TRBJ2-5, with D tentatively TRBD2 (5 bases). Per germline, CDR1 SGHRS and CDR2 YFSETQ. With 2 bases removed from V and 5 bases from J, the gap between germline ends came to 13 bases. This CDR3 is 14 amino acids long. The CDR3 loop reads CASSFAGPRETQYF. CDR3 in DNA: TGCGCCAGCAGCTTTGCGGGTCCCCGGGAGACCCAGTACTTC.

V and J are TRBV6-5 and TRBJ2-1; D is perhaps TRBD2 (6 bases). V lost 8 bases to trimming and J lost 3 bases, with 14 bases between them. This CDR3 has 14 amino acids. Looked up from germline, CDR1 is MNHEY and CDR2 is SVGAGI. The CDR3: CASRGLASYNEQFF. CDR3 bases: TGTGCCAGCCGCGGGCTAGCGAGCTACAATGAGCAGTTCTTC.

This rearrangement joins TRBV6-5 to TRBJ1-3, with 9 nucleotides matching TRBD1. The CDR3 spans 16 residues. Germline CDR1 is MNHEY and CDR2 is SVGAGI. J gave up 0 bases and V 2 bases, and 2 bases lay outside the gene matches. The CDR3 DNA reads TGTGCCAGCAGTTACGGGACAGGGTCCTCTGGAAACACCATATATTTT. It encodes CASSYGTGSSGNTIYF.

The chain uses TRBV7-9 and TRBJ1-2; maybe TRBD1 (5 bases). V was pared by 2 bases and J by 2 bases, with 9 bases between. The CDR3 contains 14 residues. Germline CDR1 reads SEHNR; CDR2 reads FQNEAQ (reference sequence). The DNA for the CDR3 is TGTGCCAGCAGCTTATTAGGGGCGAACTATGGCTACACCTTC. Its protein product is CASSLLGANYGYTF.

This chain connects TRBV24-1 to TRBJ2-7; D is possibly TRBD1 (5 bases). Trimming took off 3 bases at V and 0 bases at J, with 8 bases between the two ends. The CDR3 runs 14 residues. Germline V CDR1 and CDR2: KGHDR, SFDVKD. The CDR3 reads CATSDGGHSYEQYF. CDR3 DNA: TGTGCCACCAGTGATGGCGGACACTCCTACGAGCAGTACTTC.

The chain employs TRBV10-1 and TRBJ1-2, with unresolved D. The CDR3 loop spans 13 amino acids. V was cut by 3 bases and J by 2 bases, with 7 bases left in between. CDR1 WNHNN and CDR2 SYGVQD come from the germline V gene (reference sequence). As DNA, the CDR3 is TGCGCCAGCAGTGAAGCCAAAAACTATGGCTACACCTTC. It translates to CASSEAKNYGYTF.